This TCR beta chain was sequenced during a study of regulatory T cells in long-lasting Graves disease. Study-level points and caveats: There was favoring of TRBV28, TRBJ1-2 and TRBJ2-5 in persistent disease. Accuracy could have been hurt by small sample size.

The germline CDR1 and CDR2 sequences are GTSNPN and SVGIG (reference sequence). Trimming took off 3 bases at V and 2 bases at J, with 4 bases between the two ends. This CDR3 has 11 residues. Many counts were recorded for this clonotype. The antigen is unknown. Arm-PCR of CDR3 regions and iRepertoire HTBI primers were used to build TCR beta libraries. TCRdb fed the multiplex PCR reads into MiXCR, producing one record per CDR3 protein. The table includes around 450,000 distinct CDR3 sequences, roughly 21% detected once. Time point: persistent/refractory GD, antithyroid drugs over 5 years with positive TRAb. Researchers made the TCR library from RNA that was extracted from PBMCs. The guidelines of the American Thyroid Association were the basis for diagnosing Graves' disease. Enrollment of patients was through an endocrinology department in Xi'an, China.

The sequence was obtained from a female donor with Graves disease. Material: peripheral blood mononuclear cells (PBMCs), obtained when the disease was refractory, from a patient treated with antithyroid drugs. This sequence joins TRBV30 and TRBJ2-5; D remains unclear. The CDR3 region has the DNA TGTGCCTGGAGCAGACAAGAGACCCAGTACTTC. It codes for CAWSRQETQYF.